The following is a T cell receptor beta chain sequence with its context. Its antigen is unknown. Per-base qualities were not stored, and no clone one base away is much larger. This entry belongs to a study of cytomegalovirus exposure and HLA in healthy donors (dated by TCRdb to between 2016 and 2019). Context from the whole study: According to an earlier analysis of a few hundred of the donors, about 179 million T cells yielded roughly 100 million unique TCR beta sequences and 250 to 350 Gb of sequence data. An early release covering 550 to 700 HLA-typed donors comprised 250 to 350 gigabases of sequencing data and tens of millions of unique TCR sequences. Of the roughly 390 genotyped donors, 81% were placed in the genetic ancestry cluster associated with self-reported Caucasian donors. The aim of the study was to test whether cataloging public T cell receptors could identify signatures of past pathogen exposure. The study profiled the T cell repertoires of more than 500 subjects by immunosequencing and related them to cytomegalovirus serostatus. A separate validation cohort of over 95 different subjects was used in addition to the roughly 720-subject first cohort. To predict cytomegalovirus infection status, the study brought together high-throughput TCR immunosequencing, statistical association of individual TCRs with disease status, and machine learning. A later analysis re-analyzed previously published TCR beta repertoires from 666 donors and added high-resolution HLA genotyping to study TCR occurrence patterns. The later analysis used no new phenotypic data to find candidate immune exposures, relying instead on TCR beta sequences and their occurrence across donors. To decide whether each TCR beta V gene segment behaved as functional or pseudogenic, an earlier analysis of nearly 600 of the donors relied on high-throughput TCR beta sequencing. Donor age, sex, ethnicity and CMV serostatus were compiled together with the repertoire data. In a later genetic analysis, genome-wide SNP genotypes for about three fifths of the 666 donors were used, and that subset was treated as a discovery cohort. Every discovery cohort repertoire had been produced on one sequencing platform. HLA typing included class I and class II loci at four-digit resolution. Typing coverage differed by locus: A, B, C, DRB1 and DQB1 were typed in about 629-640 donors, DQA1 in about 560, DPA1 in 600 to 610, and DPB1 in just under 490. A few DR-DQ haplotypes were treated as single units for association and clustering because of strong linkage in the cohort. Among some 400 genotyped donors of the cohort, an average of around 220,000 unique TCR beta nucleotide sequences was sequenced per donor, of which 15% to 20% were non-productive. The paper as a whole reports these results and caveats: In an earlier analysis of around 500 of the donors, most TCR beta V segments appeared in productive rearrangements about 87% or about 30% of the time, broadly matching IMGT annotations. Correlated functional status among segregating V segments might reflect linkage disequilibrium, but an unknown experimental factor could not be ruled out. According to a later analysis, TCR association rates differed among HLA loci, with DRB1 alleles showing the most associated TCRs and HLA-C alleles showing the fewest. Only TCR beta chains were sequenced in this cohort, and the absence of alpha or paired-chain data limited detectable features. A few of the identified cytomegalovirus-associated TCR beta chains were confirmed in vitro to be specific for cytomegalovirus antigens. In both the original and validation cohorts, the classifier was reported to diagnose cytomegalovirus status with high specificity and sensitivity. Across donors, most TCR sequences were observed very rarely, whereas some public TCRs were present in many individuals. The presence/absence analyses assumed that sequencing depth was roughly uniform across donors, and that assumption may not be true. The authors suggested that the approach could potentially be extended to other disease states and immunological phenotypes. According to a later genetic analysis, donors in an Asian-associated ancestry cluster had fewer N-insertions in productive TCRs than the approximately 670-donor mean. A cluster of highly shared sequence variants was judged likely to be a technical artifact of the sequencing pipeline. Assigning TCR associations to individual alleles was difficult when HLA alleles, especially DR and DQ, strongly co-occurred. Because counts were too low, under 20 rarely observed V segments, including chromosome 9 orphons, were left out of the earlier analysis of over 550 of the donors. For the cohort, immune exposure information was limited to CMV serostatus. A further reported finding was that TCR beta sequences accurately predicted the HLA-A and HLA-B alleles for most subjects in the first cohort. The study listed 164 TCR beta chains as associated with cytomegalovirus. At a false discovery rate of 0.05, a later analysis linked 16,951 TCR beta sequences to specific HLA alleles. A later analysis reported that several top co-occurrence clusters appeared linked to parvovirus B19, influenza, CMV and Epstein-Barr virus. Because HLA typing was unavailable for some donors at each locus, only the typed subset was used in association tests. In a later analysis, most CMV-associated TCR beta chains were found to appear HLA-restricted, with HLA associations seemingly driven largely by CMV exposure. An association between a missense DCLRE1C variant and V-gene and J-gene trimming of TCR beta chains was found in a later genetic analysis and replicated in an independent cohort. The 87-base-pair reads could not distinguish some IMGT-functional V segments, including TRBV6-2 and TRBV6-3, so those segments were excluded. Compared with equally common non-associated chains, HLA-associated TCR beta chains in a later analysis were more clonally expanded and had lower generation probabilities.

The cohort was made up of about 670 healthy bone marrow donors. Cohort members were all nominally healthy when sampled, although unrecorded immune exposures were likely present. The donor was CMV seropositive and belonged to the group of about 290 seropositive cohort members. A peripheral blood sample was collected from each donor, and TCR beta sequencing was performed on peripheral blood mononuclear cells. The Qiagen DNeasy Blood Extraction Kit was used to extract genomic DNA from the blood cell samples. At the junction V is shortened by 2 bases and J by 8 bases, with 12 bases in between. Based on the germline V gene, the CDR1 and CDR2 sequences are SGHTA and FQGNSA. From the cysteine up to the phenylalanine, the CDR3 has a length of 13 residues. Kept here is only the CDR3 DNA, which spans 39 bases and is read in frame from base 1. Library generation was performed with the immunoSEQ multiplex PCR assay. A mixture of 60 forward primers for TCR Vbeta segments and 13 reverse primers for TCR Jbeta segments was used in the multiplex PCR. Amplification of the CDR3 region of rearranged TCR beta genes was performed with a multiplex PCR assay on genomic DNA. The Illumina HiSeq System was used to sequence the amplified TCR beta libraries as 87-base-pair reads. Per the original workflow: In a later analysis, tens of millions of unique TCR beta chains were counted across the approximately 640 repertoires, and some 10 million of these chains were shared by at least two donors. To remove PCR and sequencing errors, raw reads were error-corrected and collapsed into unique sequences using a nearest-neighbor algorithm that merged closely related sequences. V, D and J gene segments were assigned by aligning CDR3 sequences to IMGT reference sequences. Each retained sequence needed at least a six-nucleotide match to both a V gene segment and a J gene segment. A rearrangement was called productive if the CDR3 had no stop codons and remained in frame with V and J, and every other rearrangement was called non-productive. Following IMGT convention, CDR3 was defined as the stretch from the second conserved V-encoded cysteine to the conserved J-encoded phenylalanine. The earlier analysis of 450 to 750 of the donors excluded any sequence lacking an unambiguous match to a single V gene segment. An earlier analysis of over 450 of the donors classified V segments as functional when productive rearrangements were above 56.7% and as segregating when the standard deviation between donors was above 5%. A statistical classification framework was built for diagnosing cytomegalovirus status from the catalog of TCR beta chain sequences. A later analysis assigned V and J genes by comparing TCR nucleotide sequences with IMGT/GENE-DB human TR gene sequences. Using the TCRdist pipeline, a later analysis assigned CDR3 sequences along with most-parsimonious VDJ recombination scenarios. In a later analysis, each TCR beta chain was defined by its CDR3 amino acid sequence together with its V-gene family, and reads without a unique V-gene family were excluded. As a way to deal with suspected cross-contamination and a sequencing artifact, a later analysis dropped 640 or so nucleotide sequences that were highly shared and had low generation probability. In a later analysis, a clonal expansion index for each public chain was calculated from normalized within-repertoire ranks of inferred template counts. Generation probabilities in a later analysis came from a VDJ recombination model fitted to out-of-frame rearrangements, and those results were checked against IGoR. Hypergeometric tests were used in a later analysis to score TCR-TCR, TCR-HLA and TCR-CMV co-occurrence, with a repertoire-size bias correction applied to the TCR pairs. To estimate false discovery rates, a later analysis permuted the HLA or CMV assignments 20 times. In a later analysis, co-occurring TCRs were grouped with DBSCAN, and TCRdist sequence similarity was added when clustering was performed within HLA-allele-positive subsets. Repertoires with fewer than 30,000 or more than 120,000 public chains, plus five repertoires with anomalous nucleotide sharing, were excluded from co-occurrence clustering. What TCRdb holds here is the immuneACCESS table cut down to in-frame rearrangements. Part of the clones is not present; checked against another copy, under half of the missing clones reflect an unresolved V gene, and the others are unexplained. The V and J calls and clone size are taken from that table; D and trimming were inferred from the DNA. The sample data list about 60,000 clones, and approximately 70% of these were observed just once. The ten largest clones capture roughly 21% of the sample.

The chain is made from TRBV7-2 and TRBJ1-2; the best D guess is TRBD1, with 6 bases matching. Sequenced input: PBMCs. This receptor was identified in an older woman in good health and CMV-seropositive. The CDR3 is CASSLPGGRGYTF. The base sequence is TGTGCCAGCAGCTTACCGGGGGGGCGGGGCTACACCTTC.